This entry is about one T cell receptor (beta chain). The data were obtained in a study of T-cell memory formation after mild COVID-19. Study-level background: TCR clusters mostly belonged to single donors.

In TCRdb, the 5' RACE reads were re-called with MiXCR into one record per CDR3 protein. The sample has hundreds of thousands of distinct CDR3 sequences; roughly an eighth are singletons. Germline lookup yields CDR1 MNHNS and CDR2 SASEGT. The CDR3 has 15 amino acids. V shed 4 bases, J shed 4 bases, and the junction held 5 bases outside the gene matches. The specimen was PBMCs or a T cell subset sorted from them (not recorded which). This sequence joins TRBV6-1 and TRBJ1-1; 11 bases agree with TRBD1. The sequence was obtained from a man aged 18-30 years who had mild COVID-19 (a few samples of this study predate the infection). Cell type and time point are not known. The CDR3, as DNA: TGTGCCAGCAGTGTACCCGGGACAGGGGGCACTGAAGCTTTCTTT. Its protein product is CASSVPGTGGTEAFF.